This T cell receptor (beta chain) derives from a study of cytotoxic CD8 clonotypes in ibrutinib-treated CLL. Roughly 2 micrograms of genomic DNA, which was extracted from cryopreserved PBMCs, served as the material used for the TCR beta libraries. A remark on this clone: Its antigen is unidentified.

Study conclusions and caveats: At progression, clonality fell back toward baseline after rising at ibrutinib response.

TCRdb's table, derived via immunoSEQ multiplex PCR, lists solely in-frame clones and lacks some. This table has under 300,000 clones, around 77% appearing once. The TCR originated in a human donor with chronic lymphocytic leukemia. Sequencing was performed on PBMCs, taken at disease progression, from a patient treated with ibrutinib.

CDR3 sequence reads: CASSYRFDNSPLHF. CDR3 nucleotide sequence: TGTGCCAGTAGTTACAGGTTCGATAATTCACCCCTCCACTTT. V gene TRBV19 combines with J gene TRBJ1-6, with D possibly being TRBD1 (5 bases). The V gene lost 5 bases and the J gene lost 5 bases, with 10 bases spanning the gap. The V gene's germline CDR1 is LNHDA and CDR2 SQIVND (reference sequence). The CDR3 loop spans 14 amino acids.